These 12 T cell receptor beta chains share one sample of origin, sequenced in a study of neurological immune-mediated disorders. The time point denotes: longitudinal time-point 3. TCRdb re-analysed the 5' RACE reads in MiXCR, keeping a single row per CDR3 protein. Counted here are about 53,000 distinct CDR3 sequences, roughly 7.7% occurring once; the ten biggest clones make up 1.5% to 2%. The sample comprised PBMCs. The receptor source for this set is a woman aged 40 to 50 in good health.

The chain employs TRBV11-2 and TRBJ2-7, with TRBD2 as a possible D gene (7 bases). The DNA end is more similar to TRBJ2-1, so the J call may be wrong. The V gene's germline CDR1 is SGHAT and CDR2 FQNNGV. The CDR3 consists of 16 residues. The CDR3 DNA reads TGTGCCAGCAGCTTAAGTCGAATACTTCCGGGGGGCCGTCAGTTCTTC. It is translated as CASSLSRILPGGRQFF.

This clonotype was detected ten times or more. The rearrangement joins TRBV6-6 to TRBJ2-7; D might be TRBD1 or TRBD2, each matching 5 bases. The CDR3 runs to 13 residues. Trimming took off 6 bases at V and 6 bases at J, with 15 bases between the two ends. The V gene's germline CDR1 is MNHNY and CDR2 SVGAGI (reference sequence). Here the CDR3 reads CASSPLGEGEQYF. For the CDR3, the DNA is TGTGCCAGCAGCCCATTGGGGGAAGGCGAGCAGTACTTC.

Concerning this clonotype: This may be a read error, as it is one base from a much larger clone. The chain recombines TRBV4-1 with TRBJ1-2; D remains unclear. Per the germline V gene, CDR1 is MGHRA and CDR2 is YSYEKL. V lost 3 bases and J lost 4, with 15 bases in between. The CDR3 runs 15 residues. Here the CDR3 reads CASSHALTASYGYTF. The CDR3 nucleotides are TGCGCCAGCAGCCATGCCCTAACAGCTTCCTATGGCTACACCTTC.

Ten or more counts support this clonotype. The chain combines TRBV7-2 with TRBJ2-3; 7 positions agree with TRBD2. This CDR3 has 14 amino acids. V was pared by 1 base and J by 6 bases, with 4 bases of the junction left unmatched. CDR1 and CDR2 (germline): SGHTA, FQGNSA. The CDR3 DNA sequence: TGTGCCAGCAGCTTAGGGGCTAGCGGTGATACGCAGTATTTT. Amino acids: CASSLGASGDTQYF.

This clonotype has at least ten counts. The chain carries TRBV6-2 or TRBV6-3 and TRBJ2-7; TRBD2 aligns across 13 bases. V was clipped by 6 bases and J by 6 bases; unmatched bases: 5. Germline V gene sequence: CDR1 MNHEY, CDR2 SVGEGT. The CDR3 has 14 residues. The CDR3 spells CASSGTSGALEQYF. The CDR3 bases are TGTGCCAGCAGCGGGACTAGCGGGGCCCTCGAGCAGTACTTC.

At least ten counts were recorded for this clonotype. This chain connects TRBV7-2 to TRBJ1-4; tentatively, D is TRBD1 (5 bases). In germline, CDR1 is SGHTA, CDR2 FQGNSA. Trimming left V 3 bases short and J 6 bases short, with 14 bases between. The CDR3 is 15 amino acids. This CDR3 is CASSLYSGRDEKLFF. CDR3 bases: TGTGCCAGCAGCTTGTATTCGGGACGGGATGAAAAACTGTTTTTT. Drawing the rest from reference TRBV7-2 and TRBJ1-4, the complete variable domain is GAGVSQSPSNKVTEKGKDVELRCDPISGHTALYWYRQSLGQGLEFLIYFQGNSAPDKSGLPSDRFSAERTGGSVSTLTIQRTQQEDSAVYLCASSLYSGRDEKLFFGSGTQLSVL.

This clonotype came up many times. This chain uses TRBV9 with TRBJ2-3; no definite D call. The CDR3 has 16 residues. Germline V gene data show CDR1 as SGDLS and CDR2 as YYNGEE. Trimming removed 0 bases from V and 1 base from J, with 12 bases in between. The CDR3 loop reads CASSVDIAQGTDTQYF. For the CDR3, the DNA is TGTGCCAGCAGCGTAGACATCGCCCAAGGCACAGATACGCAGTATTTT.

This clonotype was picked up many times. The V call is TRBV6-2 or TRBV6-3, the J call TRBJ2-2, with no clear D. Trimming left V 2 bases short and J 6 bases short, with 7 bases between. From germline, CDR1 is MNHEY and CDR2 SVGEGT. The CDR3 sequence is 13 residues long. CDR3 loop: CASSYGFPGELFF. The CDR3 bases are TGTGCCAGCAGTTACGGGTTTCCCGGGGAGCTGTTTTTT.

Many counts were recorded for this clonotype. The CDR3 DNA reads as TGCGCCAGCAGCTTCAGGCTAGCGATGCAAGAGACCCAGTACTTC. The encoded protein is CASSFRLAMQETQYF. The genes are TRBV5-1 and TRBJ2-5, with TRBD2 as a possible D gene (6 bases). Germline CDR1 reads SGHRS; CDR2 reads YFSETQ. The CDR3 runs 15 residues. V was cut by 2 bases and J by 2 bases, with 13 bases left in between.

This clonotype showed up many times. This CDR3 is CASSRHRAYEQYF. CDR3 coding DNA: TGTGCCAGCAGTAGGCACAGGGCCTACGAGCAGTACTTC. V gene TRBV6-5 combines with J gene TRBJ2-7; the D gene is possibly TRBD1 (6 bases). Trimming stripped 5 bases from V and 2 bases from J, with 10 bases between. The germline V gene has CDR1 MNHEY and CDR2 SVGAGI. CDR3 size: 13 residues.

Worth noting for this clonotype: This could be a read error, since a much larger clone is one nucleotide away. The chain recombines TRBV5-1 with TRBJ2-1, with TRBD2 as a possible D gene (5 bases). The CDR3 sequence is 13 residues long. Trimming removed 4 bases from V and 10 bases from J, with 15 bases in between. The germline V gene has CDR1 SGHRS and CDR2 YFSETQ. The CDR3 sequence is CASSRSPGGEQFF. In DNA form, the CDR3 reads TGCGCCAGCAGCCGGTCACCGGGCGGGGAGCAGTTCTTC.

This clonotype was detected ten times or more. A read error may account for a junction end that differs from germline. This sequence joins TRBV13 and TRBJ2-1; D may be TRBD1 or TRBD2 (5 bases each). CDR1 and CDR2 from the germline V gene are PRHDT and FYEKMQ (reference sequence). The length of the CDR3 is 11 residues. CDR3 coding DNA: TGTGCCAGCAGCTTCATCGGGACGAGGAGCTTC. Translation gives CASSFIGTRSF.